What follows is one T cell receptor beta chain and its context. Its antigen is not known. These data originate in a study of T cells after yellow fever vaccination. The wider study: SMART-Seq v4 Ultra Low Input handled preparation of low-cell-number fractions.

A 5'RACE template-switching step, the method used to make TCR cDNA, added a universal primer site and UMIs. TCRdb called the 5' RACE reads again in MiXCR, with one record for every CDR3 protein. This sample has about 320,000 distinct CDR3 sequences, with 3.5% to 5% found just once. CDR1 and CDR2 (germline): SGHRS, YFSETQ. V was clipped by 1 base and J by 6 bases; unmatched bases: 5. The CDR3 runs to 15 residues. General study results and limits: Though weaker, the secondary response peaked faster, on day 5 versus 15. Reappearing after the booster were most of the clones from primary vaccination (around 95% CD4, around 90% CD8).

The receptor was isolated from a man between 18 and 35 years old who received the YFV17D yellow fever vaccine. The chain joins TRBV5-1 to TRBJ2-3; TRBD1 agrees at 10 bases. Sample: PBMCs, taken 15 days after the yellow fever booster vaccination. The CDR3 sequence is CASSLLDRGHDTQYF. The CDR3 region has the DNA TGCGCCAGCAGCTTGCTCGACAGGGGGCACGATACGCAGTATTTT.